Presented here are 5 T cell receptor beta chains from one specimen sequenced in a study of blood T cell repertoires in COVID-19. Data came from immunoSEQ multiplex PCR; TCRdb stores just in-frame clones and leaves some out. The top ten clones hold just over 8.5% of a sample with roughly 230,000 clones, 80% to 90% of them seen once. The sequenced sample was peripheral blood. These TCRs come from a man in his forties with active or convalescent COVID-19.

This clone was recorded only once. The chain couples TRBV28 to TRBJ1-1; the D gene is possibly TRBD1 (5 bases). Germline V CDR1 and CDR2: MDHEN, SYDVKM. V lost 6 bases and J lost 9, with 23 bases in between. The CDR3 sequence is 15 residues long. In nucleotides, the CDR3 is TGTGCCAGCAGCCCCCCCAAGGGACTTCGAGGGAAAGCTTTCTTT. Protein product: CASSPPKGLRGKAFF.

The CDR3 protein is CASSLETQVYEQYF. CDR3 in DNA: TGTGCCAGCAGCTTAGAGACACAGGTTTACGAGCAGTACTTC. V gene TRBV7-9 combines with J gene TRBJ2-7; TRBD1 is a possible D gene (5 bases). CDR1 and CDR2 from the germline V gene are SEHNR and FQNEAQ (reference sequence). The CDR3 has 14 amino acids. Deletions cut 1 base from V and 4 bases from J, with 11 bases between.

This clone was found once. The rearrangement links TRBV5-1 to TRBJ1-2; 8 positions agree with TRBD1. V trimming: 4 bases; J trimming: 8 bases; junction bases outside the gene matches: 10. This CDR3 has 14 residues. Germline-derived CDR1 and CDR2 are SGHRS and YFSETQ. Here the CDR3 reads CASSEEGTGRGYTF. The CDR3, as DNA: TGCGCCAGCAGCGAGGAGGGGACAGGCCGGGGCTACACCTTC.

This chain links TRBV12-3 or TRBV12-4 with TRBJ1-1; 7 bases align to TRBD1. CDR3 length: 13 amino acids. V lost 6 bases to trimming and J lost 6 bases; unmatched junction nucleotides: 7. For the CDR3, the DNA is TGTGCCAGCAGGATGACAGGGCGGGCTGAAGCTTTCTTT. Translating it yields CASRMTGRAEAFF.

This chain joins TRBV2 and TRBJ2-1; 9 nucleotides line up with TRBD2. The CDR3 length is 16 residues. V lost 4 bases to trimming and J lost 6 bases; unmatched junction nucleotides: 10. Germline V lookup: CDR1 SNHLY, CDR2 FYNNEI. The CDR3, as DNA: TGTGCCAGCAGTGTGGTTCTGGCGGGAGGGAGCAATGAGCAGTTCTTC. It translates to CASSVVLAGGSNEQFF.